The entry below gives a single T cell receptor (beta chain) sequence along with its context. This sample is part of a study of blood T cell repertoires in COVID-19. Trimming pared 1 base from V and 2 bases from J, leaving 7 bases between. Germline CDR1 and CDR2: SNHLY and FYNNEI. This CDR3 is built from 14 residues. Measured with immunoSEQ multiplex PCR; TCRdb has only the in-frame clones, and not every one. The sample holds around 97,000 clones, approximately 87% seen once. The receptor was derived from a human donor in a cohort sampled during active COVID-19. The chain combines TRBV2 with TRBJ2-3; unclear D gene. Sequencing was carried out using peripheral blood. The CDR3 DNA reads as TGTGCCAGCAGTGAAGTTAGCAACACAGATACGCAGTATTTT. Its protein is CASSEVSNTDTQYF.